The 5 T cell receptor beta chains below were found in one sample sequenced in a study of tumor and adjacent non-tumor tissue in lung cancer. This sample's RNA came from whole unsorted tissue. This non-tumor lung sample came from over 3 cm beyond the tumor edge. Three rounds of nested PCR, following a modified ARM-PCR protocol, produced the TCRbeta library. Each CDR3 protein gets one entry after TCRdb re-called the multiplex PCR reads with MiXCR. The sample has approximately 110,000 distinct CDR3 sequences; about 64% are singletons. Sequencing was performed on distant non-tumor lung tissue. These TCRs come from a man aged 60 to 75 with non-small cell lung cancer.

The sample holds a few counts of this clonotype. This likely comes from a read error, as the CDR3 has no conserved phenylalanine or tryptophan at its end. The limits of the CDR3 on the DNA are not certain, so only TCRdb's listed CDR3 is given. The chain is built from TRBV11-2 and TRBJ2-3; the table names TRBD1, a call not compared with the DNA. The CDR3 numbers 19 amino acids, ends counted. Germline CDR1 reads SGHAT; CDR2 reads FQNNGV. The chain's CDR3 is CASSLEQATSWAGTDTQYL.

Concerning this clonotype itself: A clone one base away is much larger, so this may be a read error. The chain links TRBV20-1 to TRBJ2-1, with 10 bases lining up with TRBD2. The CDR3 is 13 amino acids. Trimming cost V 8 bases and J 7 bases; bases outside gene matches: 8. Per germline, CDR1 DFQATT and CDR2 SNEGSKA (reference sequence). The CDR3 is CSPEREGRNEQFF. CDR3 coding DNA: TGCAGTCCGGAGCGGGAGGGCCGGAATGAGCAGTTCTTC.

This clonotype appeared many times. The chain has TRBV7-9 and TRBJ1-2; no definite D call. The V gene lost 5 bases and the J gene lost 4 bases, with 8 bases spanning the gap. Per germline, CDR1 SEHNR and CDR2 FQNEAQ (reference sequence). The CDR3 extends over 12 amino acids. CDR3 residues: CASSTGGYGYTF. The CDR3 DNA reads as TGTGCCAGCAGCACGGGTGGCTATGGCTACACCTTC.

A note on this clonotype: Possible read error: a much larger clone is one base away. Lacking the conserved final phenylalanine or tryptophan, this CDR3 likely reflects a read error. J is TRBJ1-6 and V is TRBV28; the D gene is possibly TRBD1 (5 bases). The V end was cut by 2 bases, the J end by 9 bases, with 11 bases between. Per germline, CDR1 MDHEN and CDR2 SYDVKM. The CDR3 totals 14 residues. The CDR3 sequence: CASSLPGLSSPLHS. In DNA, the CDR3 is TGTGCCAGCAGTTTACCGGGACTTAGTTCACCCCTCCACTCT.

As concerns this clonotype: A read error may produce the germline difference seen at one junction end. The V call is TRBV25-1, the J call TRBJ2-1; a weak D match, TRBD2 (6 bases). Germline V CDR1 and CDR2: MGHDK, SYGVNS. CDR3 length: 12 residues. CDR3 nucleotide sequence: TGTGTCAGCTACCTGGAGGGCAATGAGCAGTTCTTC. It yields the protein CVSYLEGNEQFF.